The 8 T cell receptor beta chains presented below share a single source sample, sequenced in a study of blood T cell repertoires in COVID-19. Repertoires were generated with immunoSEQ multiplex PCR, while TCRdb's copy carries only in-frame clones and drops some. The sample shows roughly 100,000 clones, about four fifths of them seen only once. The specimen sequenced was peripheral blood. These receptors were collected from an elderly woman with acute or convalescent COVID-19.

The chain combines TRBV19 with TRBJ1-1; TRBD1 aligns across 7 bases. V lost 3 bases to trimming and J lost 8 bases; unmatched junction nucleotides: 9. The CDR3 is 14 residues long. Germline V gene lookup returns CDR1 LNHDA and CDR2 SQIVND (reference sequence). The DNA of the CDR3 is TGTGCCAGTAGTATCACAGGGGTGCGTGGAGAAGCTTTCTTT. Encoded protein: CASSITGVRGEAFF.

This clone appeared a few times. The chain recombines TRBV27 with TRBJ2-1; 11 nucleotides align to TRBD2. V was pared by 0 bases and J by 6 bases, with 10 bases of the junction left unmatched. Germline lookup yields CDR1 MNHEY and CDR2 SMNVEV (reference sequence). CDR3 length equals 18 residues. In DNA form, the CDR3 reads TGTGCCAGCAGTTTATCTAGCGGGAGGGCCTATTTTCTCAATGAGCAGTTCTTC. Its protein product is CASSLSSGRAYFLNEQFF.

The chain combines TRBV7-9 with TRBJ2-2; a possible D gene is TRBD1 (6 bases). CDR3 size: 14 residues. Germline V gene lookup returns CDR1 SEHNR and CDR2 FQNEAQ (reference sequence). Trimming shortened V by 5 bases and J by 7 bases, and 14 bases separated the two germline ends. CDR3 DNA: TGTGCCAGCAGCCCAACAGGGCTCGGCGGGGAGCTGTTTTTT. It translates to CASSPTGLGGELFF.

The CDR3 is CAWSEMAGAGANVLTF. CDR3 bases: TGTGCCTGGAGTGAGATGGCGGGAGCCGGGGCCAACGTCCTGACTTTC. This chain connects TRBV30 to TRBJ2-6, with TRBD2 identical over 7 bases. Trimming cost V 1 base and J 4 bases; bases outside gene matches: 7. The germline V gene has CDR1 GTSNPN and CDR2 SVGIG (reference sequence). This CDR3 has 16 residues.

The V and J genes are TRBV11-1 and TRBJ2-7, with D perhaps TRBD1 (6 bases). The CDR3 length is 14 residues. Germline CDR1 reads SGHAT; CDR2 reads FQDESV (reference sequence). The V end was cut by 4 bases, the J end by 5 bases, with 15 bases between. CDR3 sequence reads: CASSSPQGSDEQYF. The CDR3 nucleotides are TGTGCCAGCAGCTCCCCACAGGGTAGCGACGAGCAGTACTTC.

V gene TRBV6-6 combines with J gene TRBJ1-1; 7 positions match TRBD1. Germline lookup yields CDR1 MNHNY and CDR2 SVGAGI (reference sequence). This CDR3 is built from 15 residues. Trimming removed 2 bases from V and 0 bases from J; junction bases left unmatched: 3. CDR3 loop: CASSYTDRVNTEAFF. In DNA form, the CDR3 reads TGTGCCAGCAGTTACACCGACAGGGTGAACACTGAAGCTTTCTTT.

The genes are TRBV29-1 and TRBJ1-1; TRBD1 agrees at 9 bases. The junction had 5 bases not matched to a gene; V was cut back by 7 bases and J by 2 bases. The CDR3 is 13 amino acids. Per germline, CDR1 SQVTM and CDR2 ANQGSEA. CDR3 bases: TGCAGCGGCCTACAGGGGGCAAACACTGAAGCTTTCTTT. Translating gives CSGLQGANTEAFF.

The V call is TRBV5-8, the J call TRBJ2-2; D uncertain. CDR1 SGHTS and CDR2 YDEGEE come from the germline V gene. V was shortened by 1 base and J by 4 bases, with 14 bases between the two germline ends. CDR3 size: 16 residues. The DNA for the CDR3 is TGTGCCAGCAGCTTGAAGTGGGCAGGTATCACCGGGGAGCTGTTTTTT. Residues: CASSLKWAGITGELFF.